The 2 T cell receptor beta chains below come from one sample, sequenced in a study of shared clonotypes between healthy human individuals. Clones were read by immunoSEQ multiplex PCR, and TCRdb kept only the in-frame ones, dropping some. In the table there are 900,000 to 1,200,000 clones, around 78% of which are singletons. What was sequenced was memory CD4+ T cells from PBMCs. Described subset: CD45RA-negative fraction. These receptors were obtained from a man between 18 and 29 years old in good health. Some clones in this sample may be carry-over from other donors' samples.

The gene calls are TRBV28 and TRBJ1-5, with D possibly matching TRBD1 (5 bases). The germline V and J ends were trimmed by 7 bases and 2 bases, with 12 bases remaining between them. Germline V gene data show CDR1 as MDHEN and CDR2 as SYDVKM. The CDR3 is 14 residues long. CDR3 protein: CASNQGRGNQPQHF. In DNA, the CDR3 is TGTGCCAGCAACCAGGGTAGGGGCAATCAGCCCCAGCATTTT.

The chain recombines TRBV30 with TRBJ1-2; weak D call: TRBD1 (5 bases). CDR1 is GTSNPN, CDR2 SVGIG, per germline (reference sequence). There are 11 residues in the CDR3. V lost 3 bases and J lost 10, with 12 bases in between. The CDR3 sequence is CAWRVGGVYTF. CDR3 sequence (DNA): TGTGCCTGGAGAGTCGGGGGGGTCTACACCTTC.